This T cell receptor (beta chain) came from a study of response to subunit inactivated influenza vaccine. Study-level results: After each seasonal influenza vaccination, few new T cells are recruited, the authors suggested.

This CDR3 is 19 amino acids long. J was trimmed by 4 bases and V by 1 base; bases with no gene match: 12. On this clonotype: What it recognizes is unknown.

Via MiXCR, TCRdb re-called the RT-PCR reads, giving one row per CDR3 protein. The sample lists 300,000 to 350,000 distinct CDR3 sequences; roughly 20% were seen once. This chain connects TRBV12-3 or TRBV12-4 to TRBJ2-5, with 13 nucleotides matching TRBD2. This receptor was identified in a man between 50 and 69 years old who received an inactivated influenza vaccine. This specimen was PBMCs from blood, taken approximately 22 months after vaccination. The CDR3 nucleotides are TGTGCCAGCAGTTTAGTGATTCGGTTGGGACTAGCGGGATTAGAGACCCAGTACTTC. It specifies CASSLVIRLGLAGLETQYF.